The rows below give T cell receptor beta chains drawn from one sample of a study of cytomegalovirus exposure and HLA in healthy donors. The protocol was immunoSEQ multiplex PCR, while the TCRdb copy is restricted to in-frame clones and leaves out a portion. The sample includes 150,000 to 200,000 clones, 75% of them seen just once. Sequencing was done on a sample of PBMCs. Receptors originate from a woman aged 45-65 years in good health and CMV-seropositive. The CDR3 runs from the conserved cysteine through the conserved F or W. The order of the fields is V gene, J gene, clone size, D gene, CDR3 protein, CDR3 DNA. A D gene is named only where the DNA matches it firmly. Only part of the rows carry a size: once, few, many, or a class if the clone is expanded.

V: TRBV2
J: TRBJ1-2
size: -
D: TRBD1
CDR3: CASSVTGTGYGYTF
DNA: TGTGCCAGCAGTGTAACCGGGACAGGGTATGGCTACACCTTC

V: TRBV5-1
J: TRBJ1-6
size: -
D: -
CDR3: CASSLFAGSAGYSPLHF
DNA: TGCGCCAGCAGCTTATTCGCCGGGTCCGCAGGGTATTCACCCCTCCACTTT

V: TRBV18
J: TRBJ1-4
size: -
D: TRBD1
CDR3: CASSPPGQGDEKLFF
DNA: TGTGCCAGCTCACCCCCGGGACAGGGAGATGAAAAACTGTTTTTT

V: TRBV2
J: TRBJ1-2
size: -
D: -
CDR3: CASSEPRGDGYTF
DNA: TGTGCCAGCAGTGAACCCAGGGGTGATGGCTACACCTTC

V: TRBV6-1
J: TRBJ2-1
size: -
D: -
CDR3: CASSEYGGSYNEQFF
DNA: TGTGCCAGCAGTGAATACGGGGGATCCTACAATGAGCAGTTCTTC

V: TRBV18
J: TRBJ1-1
size: -
D: -
CDR3: CASSPTEVEAFF
DNA: TGTGCCAGCTCACCAACCGAGGTCGAAGCTTTCTTT

V: TRBV7-8
J: TRBJ2-5
size: few
D: -
CDR3: CASSARTSETQYF
DNA: TGTGCCAGCAGCGCAAGGACATCAGAGACCCAGTACTTC

V: TRBV2
J: TRBJ1-2
size: -
D: TRBD1
CDR3: CASTPRPRQGYGYTF
DNA: TGTGCCAGCACTCCAAGGCCCAGACAGGGCTATGGCTACACCTTC

V: TRBV5-1
J: TRBJ2-1
size: once
D: TRBD1
CDR3: CASSIQGMANEQFF
DNA: TGCGCCAGCAGCATACAGGGGATGGCCAATGAGCAGTTCTTC

V: TRBV5-1
J: TRBJ2-2
size: -
D: TRBD2
CDR3: CASSLTSATGELFF
DNA: TGCGCCAGCAGCTTGACTAGCGCGACCGGGGAGCTGTTTTTT

V: TRBV5-1
J: TRBJ2-3
size: few
D: -
CDR3: CASSGGQLISTDTQYF
DNA: TGCGCCAGCAGCGGTGGACAGTTGATTAGCACAGATACGCAGTATTTT